One T cell receptor (beta chain) is described in this entry. This entry is derived from a study of shared clonotypes between healthy human individuals. Study at large: CD4 naive cells filled three plates per donor, CD4 memory three, CD8 naive two and CD8 memory one.

The CDR3 loop spans 13 amino acids. V lost 6 bases, J lost 6 bases, and 15 bases lay in between. Germline CDR1 is MGHDK and CDR2 is SYGVNS. TCRdb's table, derived via immunoSEQ multiplex PCR, lists solely in-frame clones and lacks some. Of about 1.5 million clones in the sample, 95% to 99% were seen once. This rearrangement joins TRBV25-1 to TRBJ2-7; the D gene is possibly TRBD1 (5 bases). The TCR originated in a man younger than 40 in good health. Material for sequencing was naive CD4+ T cells sorted from blood. Subset reported: CD45RA+ positively selected. The CDR3 bases are TGTGCCAGCAGGGGGCCCATCTTCGGCGAGCAGTACTTC. It translates to CASRGPIFGEQYF.